Listed below are T cell receptor beta chains from one sample, sequenced in a study of blood T cell repertoires in COVID-19. Assay used: immunoSEQ multiplex PCR; TCRdb lists only in-frame clones, some missing. The table records approximately 250,000 clones, 86% of them present only once. Sequencing was carried out using peripheral blood. The receptor source for this set is a woman of 80 years or more with COVID-19, enrolled during active disease. CDR3s leave out the opening cysteine and the closing phenylalanine or tryptophan. Each record gives: V gene, CDR3 length, J gene, clone size, CDR3 protein. Rows may omit the clone size; those that give it use once, few, many or a size class.

TRBV7-2,11,TRBJ2-5,NA,ASSSSRQETQY
TRBV2,12,TRBJ2-2,NA,ASSEIRTAGELF
TRBV11-2,11,TRBJ1-2,NA,ASSLGQGDGYT
TRBV27,12,TRBJ2-4,NA,ASRPSGGANIQY
TRBV5-8,12,TRBJ1-1,few,ASSLMTQHTEAF
TRBV6-5,12,TRBJ2-3,NA,ASRTSGGTDTQY
TRBV5-1,11,TRBJ1-1,NA,ASRTDRVTEAF
TRBV28,12,TRBJ1-3,NA,ASRGGTAGNTIY
TRBV30,12,TRBJ1-3,NA,AWSFRVSGNTIY
TRBV2,14,TRBJ2-3,NA,ASRSTSGGYTDTQY
TRBV10-1,13,TRBJ1-1,few,ASSLGTGGNTEAF
TRBV5-1,14,TRBJ1-1,NA,ASSRRPETMNTEAF
TRBV24-1,13,TRBJ2-5,NA,ATSDQHGGGATQY
TRBV12-3/TRBV12-4,10,TRBJ1-5,NA,ASSLQDQPQH
TRBV18,11,TRBJ2-3,NA,ASSPAWQDTQY
TRBV7-8,15,TRBJ1-2,NA,ASSFERVVGTGSGYT
TRBV5-1,13,TRBJ1-1,NA,ASSLEGQMNTEAF
TRBV5-5,13,TRBJ2-5,once,ASSRAGTGEETQY
TRBV7-2,13,TRBJ2-7,NA,ASSLSRVPSYEQY
TRBV5-4,14,TRBJ2-4,NA,ASSATEELAKNIQY
TRBV19,13,TRBJ2-2,NA,ASSIDRRGTGELF
TRBV2,11,TRBJ1-1,few,ASSGQAKPEAF
TRBV7-7,12,TRBJ2-2,NA,ASSHSAQVGELF
TRBV10-1,12,TRBJ1-6,NA,ASSATVPPRALH
TRBV25-1,13,TRBJ2-2,few,ASSAGGQGSGELF
TRBV18,12,TRBJ1-2,NA,ASSQSQANYGYT
TRBV10-3,17,TRBJ2-5,NA,AISESSGASGGFGETQY